The clone carrying this T cell receptor beta chain was counted a few times. Researchers took lesional scalp punch biopsies and peripheral blood from people who were alopecia areata patients. The sequencing template was cDNA reverse transcribed from extracted RNA. Clones were sequenced by immunoSEQ multiplex PCR, and TCRdb holds only the in-frame ones, with some missing. Among 150,000 or so clones, around 50% were seen once, and the ten largest hold around 7%. This sample was taken from a study of CD8+ T cells in alopecia areata. The wider study: For the treated group, dosing was oral tofacitinib at 5 to 10 mg twice daily. Tofacitinib treatment spanned 6 to 18 months, with 6 months off drug afterward.

Per the germline V gene, CDR1 is SGHDT and CDR2 is YYEEEE. The CDR3 runs 16 residues. V shed 0 bases and J 5 bases; nucleotides not matched to a gene: 6. The material sequenced was CD4+ T cells sorted from blood. The TCR was taken from a human donor with alopecia areata. The V and J genes are TRBV5-6 and TRBJ2-1, with TRBD2 identical over 9 bases. CDR3 DNA sequence: TGTGCCAGCAGCTTGGTTAGCGGGAGCCTAGACAATGAGCAGTTCTTC. This codes for CASSLVSGSLDNEQFF. Full variable domain (rest looked up from reference TRBV5-6 and TRBJ2-1): DAGVTQSPTHLIKTRGQQVTLRCSPKSGHDTVSWYQQALGQGPQFIFQYYEEEERQRGNFPDRFSGHQFPNYSSELNVNALLLGDSALYLCASSLVSGSLDNEQFFGPGTRLTVL.